Listed below are T cell receptor beta chains from one sample, sequenced in a study of OX40 agonist ivuxolimab in advanced cancers. Assay used: immunoSEQ multiplex PCR; TCRdb lists only in-frame clones, some missing. The data show tens of thousands of clones, with around 87% seen just once and less than 0.7% held by the top ten. The sequencing used CD4+ or CD8+ T cells sorted from blood, collected in a trial of the OX40 agonist ivuxolimab. These TCRs come from an adult with an advanced solid tumor such as melanoma, head and neck, liver or kidney cancer. CDR3s include the opening cysteine and the closing phenylalanine or tryptophan. A D gene is named only where the DNA matches it firmly. Size is stated for part of the rows, as once, few or many counts, or as a class when the clone is expanded.

v_call d_call clone_size cdr3_aa
TRBV10-2 TRBD2 - CASSETSGGSGETQYF
TRBV6-1 - - CASSEKGRALGNTIYF
TRBV21-1 - - CASSKHPGTVYGYTF
TRBV7-2 - - CASSLATGAGQPQHF
TRBV2 TRBD2 - CASRLTGTSGRARTQYF
TRBV6-1 - - CASSVVEEGYGYTF
TRBV7-9 TRBD1 - CASSSGQLNTGELFF
TRBV29-1 TRBD2 - CSVDDPWEREAHNEQFF
TRBV7-9 TRBD2 - CASSPSPIGLAGYGEQFF
TRBV30 TRBD2 - CAWRQGLSRYF
TRBV5-8 TRBD1 - CASSRTGRAYGYTF
TRBV10-1 TRBD1 - CASSPGTGRNTIYF
TRBV21-1 - once CASMGGGRKSYEQYF
TRBV13 TRBD2 - CASSFGIFSGRAGRPSSYEQYF
TRBV30 TRBD2 - CAWSVGLAVTDTQYF
TRBV2 TRBD1 - CASSLGSQGADTQYF
TRBV5-3 - - CARSHDLAKNIQYF
TRBV30 - - CAWSGVNYGYTF
TRBV19 TRBD2 medium-sized CVTVGRVTGELFF
TRBV21-1 - - CASSKGAGTGGKSSYEQYF
TRBV7-8 TRBD1 - CASSLRGQGNSPLHF
TRBV27 - - CASSLSNPGINEQYF
TRBV7-8 - - CASSAQYGDGYTF
TRBV18 TRBD2 - CASSPTSGGNEQFF
TRBV19 - once CASSTQSSGNTIYF
TRBV4-2 TRBD2 - CASSQVYTSGSGYQETQYF
TRBV11-2 TRBD1 - CASSFLRPGNRGNEQYF
TRBV9 - - CASSPSGRPARGYTF
TRBV6-1 TRBD2 - CASSEISSGIGDTQYF
TRBV12-5 - once CASGFWGGGNTEAFF
TRBV7-8 TRBD2 - CASSLRTSGSHNEQFF
TRBV7-9 - - CASSLYPDSNYGYTF
TRBV4-3 TRBD1 once CASSQVLFRGRGSYGYTF
TRBV7-2 - - CASSFQGVGYNEQFF
TRBV29-1 - once CSVGREGFGYTF
TRBV30 - - CAWSGSAIGEQYF
TRBV19 - - CASSIEVGDGYTF
TRBV6-6 TRBD1 - CASSQGQGPEAFF
TRBV7-9 - - CASSRGGAGEAFF
TRBV2 - - CASSVSLGEQFF
TRBV2 - - CASSEGGSSYGYTF
TRBV12-5 TRBD2 - CASGFGTSRTDTQYF
TRBV5-1 - - CASSAGRQGGRSYEQYF
TRBV6-6 TRBD1 - CASTPGQGAYEQYF
TRBV27 - - CASRRDQLGEKLFF
TRBV5-4 - - CASSYWRGQEQFF
TRBV9 - - CASSVDGNQETQYF
TRBV5-1 - - CASSIGQGADTQYF
TRBV6-1 TRBD1 - CASSRDSHEKLFF
TRBV4-1 - - CASSQEEGGITDTQYF
TRBV9 - - CASSDGNTIYF
TRBV30 - few CAWSVLATEAFF
TRBV5-4 - - CASSRGGTWDIQYF